This T cell receptor (beta chain) was profiled in a study of Graves' ophthalmopathy and Graves' hyperthyroidism (dated by TCRdb to the late 2010s). Regarding the complete study: Peripheral blood was collected before any treatment was given, at the time of initial diagnosis. The study used signatures of the TCR beta repertoire to tell Graves' ophthalmopathy apart from Graves' hyperthyroidism and to predict which patients would progress to ophthalmopathy. In total, 120 to 150 blood samples were TCR-sequenced: fewer than 50 ophthalmopathy, some 75 hyperthyroidism and approximately 17 hyperthyroidism-to-ophthalmopathy patients. A discovery set of more than 90 patients (43 ophthalmopathy, approximately 58 stable hyperthyroidism) was enrolled to explore V-J signatures distinguishing ophthalmopathy from hyperthyroidism. An independent validation cohort was composed of about 20 hyperthyroidism patients and roughly 16 patients who later progressed from hyperthyroidism to ophthalmopathy. In six or seven hyperthyroidism patients, the T-cell repertoires found in thyroid tissue were compared with those found in blood. Following sampling, methimazole starting at 30 mg daily was administered to hyperthyroidism patients, and high-dose intravenous methylprednisolone was administered to ophthalmopathy patients. For training and testing, the 95 to 100 patients in the discovery cohort were randomly divided in a 7:3 ratio. On the study overall, not on this receptor specifically: In validation, the model predicted ophthalmopathy progression with 70.59% sensitivity and approximately 78% specificity; roughly 11 predicted patients were CT-confirmed with GO in a median of approximately six months. In cross-validation, the 13-signature model distinguished ophthalmopathy from stable hyperthyroidism with 87.88% sensitivity and roughly 84% specificity, while in the test set the corresponding values were roughly 80% and 75%. Sample size was not statistically predetermined, and group allocation was not concealed from the investigators. Most expanded thyroid clonotypes with frequency above 0.001 were also detected in blood, suggesting blood repertoires may reflect the thyroid immune response.

This clonotype has ten or more counts. It lacks a known antigen. No base quality information exists; no much larger clone differs at one position. For repertoire sequencing, the TCR beta CDR3 regions were amplified from RNA transcripts. The first round of RT-PCR was done with HTBI primers and the Qiagen OneStep RT-PCR kit, and was followed by a second round of multiplex PCR, then size selection and purification. The libraries underwent paired-end sequencing with 100 bp reads on an Illumina HiSeq2000. As for the original processing: SOAPnuke was used to process the reads, throwing out any read that had adapters, had uncalled bases, had a mean Phred below 15, or lacked an exact constant-primer or identifier match. High-quality paired reads were merged with COPE v1.2.5. Unique nucleotide sequences were defined as clonotypes and aligned to IMGT TRB V, D and J references using MiTCR v1.1. The analysis was limited to V-J combinations with a frequency above 0.0001, which together covered roughly 99% of the repertoires. For each V-J combination, a TCR clonal expansion and chaos score was defined as F50 clonal expansion divided by the chaos observed in the TCRdist matrix. Features were reduced by Welch's t-statistics and random forest to more than 10 V-J combinations, which fed a naive Bayes classifier. The similarity between thyroid and blood repertoires was quantified using the Morisita-Horn index. TCRdb handled the public reads itself, with Q25 trimming in fastp and clone calling in MiXCR, and kept productive beta chains. Here each entry gathers all rows of one CDR3 protein and keeps the most common genes and DNA. In this record, the V and J calls reflect TCRdb's handling and not the investigators' own analysis. The sample profile shows around 400,000 distinct CDR3 sequences; about 21% of them were found once. The ten largest clones add up to roughly 3% of the sample.

The junction carries 11 bases between V and J, which are trimmed by 1 base and 5 bases respectively. Sequences SEHNR (CDR1) and FQNEAQ (CDR2) are obtained from the germline V gene (reference sequence). Taken from cysteine to phenylalanine, the CDR3 has 14 residues. The only DNA kept is the CDR3, 42 bases in frame from the first base. Hyperthyroidism was defined as stable when no progression to ophthalmopathy occurred within 18 months of follow-up. Patients with hyperthyroidism were aged 18 to 65 years, had been newly diagnosed, and had a disease duration of less than 2 months. Patients were excluded if they had other autoimmune diseases, uncontrolled infections, pregnancy or lactation. Clinical symptoms, serum thyroxine, TRAb, thyroid ultrasound and orbital computed tomography formed the basis of the diagnosis. Ficoll-Paque density gradient centrifugation was used to isolate PBMCs from under 11 ml of fresh peripheral blood. Total RNA was extracted with Trizol reagent and quality-checked on an Agilent 2100 Bioanalyzer.

Recombination linked TRBV7-9 to TRBJ1-1, with no confident D gene call. Source material: peripheral blood. The sequence came from a woman aged 18-35 years with stable Graves' hyperthyroidism. Donor details come from another sample of the same person, matched by shared clones. The CDR3 reads as follows: CASSLDTTYTEAFF. The sequenced DNA is TGTGCCAGCAGCTTAGATACTACGTATACTGAAGCTTTCTTT.